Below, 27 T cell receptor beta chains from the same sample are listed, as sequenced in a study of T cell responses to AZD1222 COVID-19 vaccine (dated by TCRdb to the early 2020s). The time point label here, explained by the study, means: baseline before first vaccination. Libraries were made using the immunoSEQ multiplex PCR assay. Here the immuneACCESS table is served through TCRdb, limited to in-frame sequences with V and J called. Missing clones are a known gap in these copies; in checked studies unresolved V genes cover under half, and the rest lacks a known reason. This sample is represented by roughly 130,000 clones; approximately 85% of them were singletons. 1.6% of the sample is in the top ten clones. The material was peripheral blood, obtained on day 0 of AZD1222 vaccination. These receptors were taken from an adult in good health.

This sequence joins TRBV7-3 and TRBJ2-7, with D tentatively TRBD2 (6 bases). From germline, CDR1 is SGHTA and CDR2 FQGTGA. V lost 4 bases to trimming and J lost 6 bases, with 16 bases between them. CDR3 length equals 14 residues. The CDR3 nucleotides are TGTGCCAGCAGCTCCGGAGGGGATTGGTCCGAGCAGTACTTC. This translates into CASSSGGDWSEQYF.

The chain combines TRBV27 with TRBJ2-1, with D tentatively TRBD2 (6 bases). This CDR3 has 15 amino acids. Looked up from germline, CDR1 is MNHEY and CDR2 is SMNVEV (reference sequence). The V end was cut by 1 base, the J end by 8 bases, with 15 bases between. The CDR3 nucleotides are TGTGCCAGCAGTTTATGGCGGGAAAGGGTGGATGAGCAGTTCTTC. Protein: CASSLWRERVDEQFF.

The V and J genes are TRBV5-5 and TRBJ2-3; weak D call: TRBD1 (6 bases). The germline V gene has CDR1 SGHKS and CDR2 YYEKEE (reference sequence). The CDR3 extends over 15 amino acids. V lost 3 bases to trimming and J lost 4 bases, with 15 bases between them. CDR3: CASSSVQGGADTQYF. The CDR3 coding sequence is TGTGCCAGCAGCTCCGTACAGGGTGGGGCAGATACGCAGTATTTT.

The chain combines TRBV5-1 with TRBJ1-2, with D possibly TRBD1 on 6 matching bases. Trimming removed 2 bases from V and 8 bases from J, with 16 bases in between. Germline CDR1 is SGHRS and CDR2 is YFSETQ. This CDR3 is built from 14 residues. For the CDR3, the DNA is TGCGCCAGCAGCTTCCGGGGGGGCTCAAGGGGCTACACCTTC. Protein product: CASSFRGGSRGYTF.

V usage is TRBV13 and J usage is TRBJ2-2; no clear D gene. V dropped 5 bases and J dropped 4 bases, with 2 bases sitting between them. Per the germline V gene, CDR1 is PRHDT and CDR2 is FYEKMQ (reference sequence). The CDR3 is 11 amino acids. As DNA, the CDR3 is TGTGCCAGCAGCACCACCGGGGAGCTGTTTTTT. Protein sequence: CASSTTGELFF.

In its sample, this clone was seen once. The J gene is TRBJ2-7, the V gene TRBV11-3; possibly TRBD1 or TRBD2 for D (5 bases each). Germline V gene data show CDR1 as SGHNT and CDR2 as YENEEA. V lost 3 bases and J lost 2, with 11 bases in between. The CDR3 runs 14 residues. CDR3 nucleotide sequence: TGTGCCAGCAGCTTCTCCCAGGGACCCTACGAGCAGTACTTC. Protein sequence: CASSFSQGPYEQYF.

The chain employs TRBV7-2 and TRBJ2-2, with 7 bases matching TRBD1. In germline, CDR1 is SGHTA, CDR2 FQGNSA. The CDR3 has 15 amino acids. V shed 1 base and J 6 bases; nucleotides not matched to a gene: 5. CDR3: CASSLGEQGAGELFF. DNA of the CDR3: TGTGCCAGCAGCTTAGGGGAGCAGGGGGCCGGGGAGCTGTTTTTT.

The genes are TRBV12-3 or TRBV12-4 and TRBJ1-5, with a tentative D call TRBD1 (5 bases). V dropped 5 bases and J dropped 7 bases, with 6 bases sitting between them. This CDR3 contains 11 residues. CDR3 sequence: CASSEGQPQHF. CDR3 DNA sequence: TGTGCCAGCAGTGAGGGGCAGCCCCAGCATTTT.

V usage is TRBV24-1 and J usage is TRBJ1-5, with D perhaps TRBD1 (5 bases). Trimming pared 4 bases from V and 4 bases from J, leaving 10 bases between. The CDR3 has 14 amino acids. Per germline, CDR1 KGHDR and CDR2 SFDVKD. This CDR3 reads CATSDRVGNQPQHF. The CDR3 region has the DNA TGTGCCACCAGTGACAGGGTTGGGAATCAGCCCCAGCATTTT.

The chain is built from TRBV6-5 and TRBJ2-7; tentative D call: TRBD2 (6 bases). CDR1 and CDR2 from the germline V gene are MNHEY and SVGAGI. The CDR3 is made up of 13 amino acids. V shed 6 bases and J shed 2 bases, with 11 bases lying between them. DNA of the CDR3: TGTGCCAGCAGAGGGCGGGGAACCTACGAGCAGTACTTC. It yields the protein CASRGRGTYEQYF.

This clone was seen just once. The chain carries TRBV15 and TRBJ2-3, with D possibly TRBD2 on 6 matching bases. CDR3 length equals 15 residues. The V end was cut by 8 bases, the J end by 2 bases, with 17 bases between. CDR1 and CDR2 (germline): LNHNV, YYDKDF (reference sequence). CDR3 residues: CATSLSGDPTDTQYF. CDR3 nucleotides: TGTGCCACCTCTCTTTCGGGGGACCCCACAGATACGCAGTATTTT.

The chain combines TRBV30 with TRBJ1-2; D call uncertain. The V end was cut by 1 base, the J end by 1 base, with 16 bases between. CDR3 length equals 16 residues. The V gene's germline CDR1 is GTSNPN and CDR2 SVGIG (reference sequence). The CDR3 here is CAWSDISLDVNYGYTF. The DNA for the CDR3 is TGTGCCTGGAGTGATATAAGCCTAGACGTTAACTATGGCTACACCTTC.

The CDR3: CASSLPPGQAEGYTF. CDR3 DNA sequence: TGTGCCAGCAGCCTCCCCCCGGGACAGGCTGAGGGCTACACCTTC. This rearrangement joins TRBV5-4 to TRBJ1-2; 8 nucleotides match TRBD1. CDR1 and CDR2 (germline): SGHNT, YYREEE (reference sequence). Unmatched junction bases numbered 13, after V lost 4 bases and J lost 8 bases. This CDR3 comprises 15 residues.

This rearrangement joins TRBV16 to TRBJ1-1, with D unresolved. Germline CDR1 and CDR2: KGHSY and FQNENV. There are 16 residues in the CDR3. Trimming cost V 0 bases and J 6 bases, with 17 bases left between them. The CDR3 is CASSQSSSGWRAEAFF. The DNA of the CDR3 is TGTGCCAGCAGCCAATCCAGTTCGGGGTGGCGCGCTGAAGCTTTCTTT.

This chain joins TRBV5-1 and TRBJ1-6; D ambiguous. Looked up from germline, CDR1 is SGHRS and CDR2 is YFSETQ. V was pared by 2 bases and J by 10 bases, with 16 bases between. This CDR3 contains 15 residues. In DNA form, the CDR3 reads TGCGCCAGCAGCTTTGAACACTCCGGAGGCTCACCCCTCCACTTT. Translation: CASSFEHSGGSPLHF.

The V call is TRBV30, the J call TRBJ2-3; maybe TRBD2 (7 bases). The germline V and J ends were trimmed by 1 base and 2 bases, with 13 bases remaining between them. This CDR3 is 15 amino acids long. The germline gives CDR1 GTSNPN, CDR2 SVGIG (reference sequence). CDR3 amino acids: CAWSGGRGNTDTQYF. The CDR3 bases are TGTGCCTGGAGTGGGGGGCGGGGGAACACAGATACGCAGTATTTT.

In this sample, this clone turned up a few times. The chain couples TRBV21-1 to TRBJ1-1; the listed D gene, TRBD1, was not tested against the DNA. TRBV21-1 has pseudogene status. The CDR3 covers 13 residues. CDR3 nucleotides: TGTGCCAGCAGCAAAGACAGGGGCACTGAAGCTTTCTTT. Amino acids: CASSKDRGTEAFF.

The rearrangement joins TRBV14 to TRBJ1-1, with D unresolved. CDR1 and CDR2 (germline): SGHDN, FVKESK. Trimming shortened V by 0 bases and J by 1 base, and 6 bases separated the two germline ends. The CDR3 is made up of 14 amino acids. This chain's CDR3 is CASSQEIRNTEAFF. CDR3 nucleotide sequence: TGTGCCAGCAGCCAAGAAATAAGGAACACTGAAGCTTTCTTT.

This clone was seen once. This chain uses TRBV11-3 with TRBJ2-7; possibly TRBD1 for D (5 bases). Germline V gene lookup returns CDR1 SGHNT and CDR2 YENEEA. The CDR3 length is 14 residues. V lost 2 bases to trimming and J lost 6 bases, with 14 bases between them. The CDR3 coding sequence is TGTGCCAGCAGCTTAACGGCAGGGTCAGGCGAGCAGTACTTC. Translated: CASSLTAGSGEQYF.

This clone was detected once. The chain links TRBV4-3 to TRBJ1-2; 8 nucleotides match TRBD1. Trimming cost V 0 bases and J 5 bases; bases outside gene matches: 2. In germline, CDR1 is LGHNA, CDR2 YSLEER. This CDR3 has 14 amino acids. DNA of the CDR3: TGCGCCAGCAGCCAAGACAGGGGGCAATATGGCTACACCTTC. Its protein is CASSQDRGQYGYTF.

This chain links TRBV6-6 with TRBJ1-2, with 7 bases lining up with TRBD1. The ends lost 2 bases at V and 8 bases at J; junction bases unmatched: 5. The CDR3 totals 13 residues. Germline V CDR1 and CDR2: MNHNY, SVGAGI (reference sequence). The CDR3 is CASSYDRAGGYTF. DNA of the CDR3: TGTGCCAGCAGTTACGACAGGGCGGGAGGCTACACCTTC.

CDR3 sequence (DNA): TGTGCCTGCCAAACAGGGAAAGCTGAGCAGTTCTTC. Its protein product is CACQTGKAEQFF. The chain recombines TRBV30 with TRBJ2-1; the D gene is possibly TRBD1 (6 bases). Germline values: CDR1 GTSNPN, CDR2 SVGIG (reference sequence). V was trimmed by 6 bases and J by 9 bases, leaving 15 bases between them. This CDR3 is 12 amino acids long.

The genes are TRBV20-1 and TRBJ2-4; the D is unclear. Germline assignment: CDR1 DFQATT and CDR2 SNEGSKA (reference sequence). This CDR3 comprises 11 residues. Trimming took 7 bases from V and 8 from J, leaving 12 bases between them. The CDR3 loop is CSGGSSDIQYF. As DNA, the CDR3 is TGCAGTGGAGGTAGCAGCGACATTCAGTACTTC.

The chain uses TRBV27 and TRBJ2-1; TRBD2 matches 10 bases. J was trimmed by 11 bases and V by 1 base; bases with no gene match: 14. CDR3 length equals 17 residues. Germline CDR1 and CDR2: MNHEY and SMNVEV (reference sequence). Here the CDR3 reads CASSLWASGGSAVKQFF. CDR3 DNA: TGTGCCAGCAGTTTATGGGCTAGCGGGGGTTCAGCGGTTAAGCAGTTCTTC.

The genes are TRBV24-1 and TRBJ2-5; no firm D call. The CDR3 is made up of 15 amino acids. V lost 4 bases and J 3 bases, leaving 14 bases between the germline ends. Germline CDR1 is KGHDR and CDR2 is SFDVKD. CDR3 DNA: TGTGCCACCAGTGACCACCGGCCCTACAAAGAGACCCAGTACTTC. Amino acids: CATSDHRPYKETQYF.

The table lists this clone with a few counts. DNA of the CDR3: TGTGCCAGCAGCGGCGCGGGAGGGAGGAATGAGCAGTTCTTC. Residues: CASSGAGGRNEQFF. The chain combines TRBV7-9 with TRBJ2-1, with 9 bases aligning to TRBD2. Trimming took 5 bases from V and 7 from J; bases not matched to a gene: 6. The germline V gene has CDR1 SEHNR and CDR2 FQNEAQ (reference sequence). The CDR3 contains 14 residues.

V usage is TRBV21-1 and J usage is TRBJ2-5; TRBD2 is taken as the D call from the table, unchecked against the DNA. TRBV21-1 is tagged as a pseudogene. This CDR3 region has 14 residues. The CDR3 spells CASSCRSRVRTQYF. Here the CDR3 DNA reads TGTGCCAGCAGCTGTAGGTCTCGGGTAAGGACCCAGTACTTC.